In its sample, the clone carrying this T cell receptor (beta chain) was seen many times. The antigen remains undetermined. The entry originates in a study of CD8 T cells in ankylosing spondylitis. TCRdb itself ran the 5' RACE reads through MiXCR, one entry per CDR3 protein. The sample has 55,000 or so distinct CDR3 sequences; 7.4% are singletons. General study results and limits: Clones linked to the disease showed a CD8+ phenotype. They occurred at relatively low frequencies in peripheral blood.

The V gene's germline CDR1 is SGHRS and CDR2 YFSETQ. The CDR3 totals 14 residues. V lost 3 bases to trimming and J lost 1 base, with 10 bases between them. The rearrangement joins TRBV5-1 to TRBJ2-5; a possible D gene is TRBD2 (6 bases). The sample was blood, either unsorted or a sorted T cell fraction (not recorded which). This receptor was obtained from a female donor with ankylosing spondylitis or in good health (not recorded which). The CDR3 nucleotides are TGCGCCAGCAGCTCGGAGGGATTCCAAGAGACCCAGTACTTC. Amino acids: CASSSEGFQETQYF.